The rows below give T cell receptor beta chains drawn from one sample of a study of PD-1 blockade in classical Hodgkin lymphoma. The table came from immunoSEQ multiplex PCR; TCRdb's copy has only in-frame clones and leaves some out. The table includes about 75,000 clones, around 93% detected once. The sample in question was peripheral blood mononuclear cells (PBMCs), obtained at baseline. The receptors originated from a human donor with classical Hodgkin lymphoma. Both conserved end residues are part of each CDR3. D genes are given only for firm matches. Clone size is shown for a subset of rows, as once, few, many or a class of expanded clone.

abundance: once
v_gene: TRBV6-5
d_gene: .
j_gene: TRBJ1-1
CDR3nt: TGTGCCAGCAGTTACTCGCAAGGGGTTGGAAACACTGAAGCTTTCTTT
CDR3aa: CASSYSQGVGNTEAFF

abundance: once
v_gene: TRBV30
d_gene: .
j_gene: TRBJ2-7
CDR3nt: TGTGCCTGGAAGTCGGATTCCTACGAGCAGTACTTC
CDR3aa: CAWKSDSYEQYF

abundance: .
v_gene: TRBV7-2
d_gene: TRBD1
j_gene: TRBJ1-1
CDR3nt: TGTGCCAGCAGCTCGACAGGGGGCCGGACTGAAGCTTTCTTT
CDR3aa: CASSSTGGRTEAFF

abundance: .
v_gene: TRBV7-9
d_gene: TRBD1
j_gene: TRBJ1-2
CDR3nt: TGTGCCAGCAGCCCATCGACAGGGGGGATCCCTAACTATGGCTACACCTTC
CDR3aa: CASSPSTGGIPNYGYTF

abundance: .
v_gene: TRBV30
d_gene: TRBD2
j_gene: TRBJ2-7
CDR3nt: TGTGCCTGGAGTGATGGGACTAGCGGGGGGCCTTCCTACGAGCAGTACTTC
CDR3aa: CAWSDGTSGGPSYEQYF

abundance: .
v_gene: TRBV9
d_gene: .
j_gene: TRBJ2-2
CDR3nt: TGTGCCAGCAGCGTAGGACAAACGAACACCGGGGAGCTGTTTTTT
CDR3aa: CASSVGQTNTGELFF

abundance: .
v_gene: TRBV2
d_gene: TRBD1
j_gene: TRBJ1-6
CDR3nt: TGTGCCAGCAGTGCGGACAGGCGAGATTCACCCCTCCACTTT
CDR3aa: CASSADRRDSPLHF

abundance: .
v_gene: TRBV2
d_gene: .
j_gene: TRBJ1-2
CDR3nt: TGTGCCAGCAACGGCAGGGACACTTATGGCTACACCTTC
CDR3aa: CASNGRDTYGYTF

abundance: .
v_gene: TRBV9
d_gene: .
j_gene: TRBJ1-2
CDR3nt: TGTGCCAGCAGCGGCCCCGGGACAAACTATGGCTACACCTTC
CDR3aa: CASSGPGTNYGYTF

abundance: .
v_gene: TRBV27
d_gene: .
j_gene: TRBJ1-1
CDR3nt: TGTGCCAGCAGTTTATACGGCGGTGGCACTGAAGCTTTCTTT
CDR3aa: CASSLYGGGTEAFF

abundance: .
v_gene: TRBV10-2
d_gene: .
j_gene: TRBJ2-1
CDR3nt: TGCGCCAGCAGTGAGTCGCCATCATCGGACTTTGCCTACAATGAGCAGTTCTTC
CDR3aa: CASSESPSSDFAYNEQFF

abundance: .
v_gene: TRBV28
d_gene: .
j_gene: TRBJ2-5
CDR3nt: TGTGCCAGCAGTTTATCTACGGCTCAAGAGACCCAGTACTTC
CDR3aa: CASSLSTAQETQYF

abundance: .
v_gene: TRBV5-4
d_gene: .
j_gene: TRBJ2-2
CDR3nt: TGTGCCAGCAGCTTGAGTCCGCAGTTACATAACACCGGGGAGCTGTTTTTT
CDR3aa: CASSLSPQLHNTGELFF

abundance: .
v_gene: TRBV27
d_gene: .
j_gene: TRBJ2-5
CDR3nt: TGTGCCAGCAGTTTACAGGGAGTCGAGACCCAGTACTTC
CDR3aa: CASSLQGVETQYF

abundance: .
v_gene: TRBV7-9
d_gene: .
j_gene: TRBJ2-3
CDR3nt: TGTGCCAGCAGCTTGGGCTACGTCGATACGCAGTATTTT
CDR3aa: CASSLGYVDTQYF

abundance: once
v_gene: TRBV14
d_gene: .
j_gene: TRBJ1-1
CDR3nt: TGTGCCAGCAGCGAAAGAGGACAGCCTGAAGCTTTCTTT
CDR3aa: CASSERGQPEAFF

abundance: .
v_gene: TRBV9
d_gene: .
j_gene: TRBJ2-3
CDR3nt: TGTGCCAGCAGCGTAGTGGGGAACCTGGGCCCTAGCACAGATACGCAGTATTTT
CDR3aa: CASSVVGNLGPSTDTQYF

abundance: .
v_gene: TRBV29-1
d_gene: TRBD2
j_gene: TRBJ2-1
CDR3nt: TGCAGCGTTGTGGTTAGCGGGCACTACAATGAGCAGTTCTTC
CDR3aa: CSVVVSGHYNEQFF